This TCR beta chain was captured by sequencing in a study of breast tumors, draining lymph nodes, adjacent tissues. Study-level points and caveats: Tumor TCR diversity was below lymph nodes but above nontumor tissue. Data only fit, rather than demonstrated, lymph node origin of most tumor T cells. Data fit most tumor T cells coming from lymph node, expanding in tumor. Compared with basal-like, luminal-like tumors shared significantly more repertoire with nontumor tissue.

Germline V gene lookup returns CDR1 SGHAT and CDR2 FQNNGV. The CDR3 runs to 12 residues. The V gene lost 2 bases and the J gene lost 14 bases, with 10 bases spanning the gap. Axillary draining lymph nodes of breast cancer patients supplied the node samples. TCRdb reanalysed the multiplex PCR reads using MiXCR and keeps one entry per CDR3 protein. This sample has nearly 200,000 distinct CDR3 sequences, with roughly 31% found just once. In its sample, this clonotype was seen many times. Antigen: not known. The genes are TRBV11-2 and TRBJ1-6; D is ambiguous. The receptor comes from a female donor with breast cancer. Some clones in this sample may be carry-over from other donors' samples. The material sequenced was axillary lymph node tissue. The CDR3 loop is CASSLNSLTLHF. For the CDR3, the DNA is TGTGCCAGCAGCTTAAACAGCCTAACCCTCCACTTT.